This is a list of T cell receptor beta chains from one sample in a study of blood T cells in healthy people across ages. Via MiXCR, TCRdb re-called the 5' RACE reads, giving one row per CDR3 protein. Among about 650,000 distinct CDR3 sequences, about 30% were seen once, and the ten largest hold roughly 15%. The specimen was blood. The receptors shown here come from a woman older than 75 in good health. Both conserved end residues are part of each CDR3. Fields, in order: J gene, V gene, D gene, clone size, CDR3 protein, CDR3 DNA. A D gene is named only where the DNA matches it firmly. The size entry is marked missing in some rows and otherwise reads once, few, many or a size class.

J: TRBJ2-3
V: TRBV12-3/TRBV12-4
D: NA
size: NA
CDR3: CASSQLVSADAQYF
DNA: TGTGCCAGCAGTCAACTAGTGAGCGCAGATGCGCAGTATTTT

J: TRBJ2-5
V: TRBV20-1
D: TRBD2
size: many
CDR3: CSASPQTGGKETQYF
DNA: TGCAGTGCTTCTCCCCAGACCGGGGGGAAAGAGACCCAGTACTTC

J: TRBJ2-1
V: TRBV5-1
D: NA
size: many
CDR3: CASSFLPAYNEQFF
DNA: TGCGCCAGCAGCTTCCTGCCCGCCTACAATGAGCAGTTCTTC

J: TRBJ2-7
V: TRBV29-1
D: TRBD1
size: many
CDR3: CSVRQGGSYEQYF
DNA: TGCAGCGTTCGACAGGGGGGCTCCTACGAGCAGTACTTC

J: TRBJ2-7
V: TRBV6-6
D: NA
size: many
CDR3: CASSYQGYEQYF
DNA: TGTGCCAGCAGTTACCAGGGCTACGAGCAGTACTTC

J: TRBJ2-6
V: TRBV7-2
D: TRBD2
size: many
CDR3: CASSLKWGGTGANVLTF
DNA: TGTGCCAGCAGCTTAAAGTGGGGGGGAACTGGGGCCAACGTCCTGACTTTC

J: TRBJ2-7
V: TRBV6-5
D: NA
size: NA
CDR3: CASRGGTVLSYEQYF
DNA: TGTGCCAGCAGGGGGGGGACAGTCCTCTCCTACGAGCAGTACTTC

J: TRBJ2-3
V: TRBV4-3
D: NA
size: many
CDR3: CASSQGYPPEGSTDTQYF
DNA: TGCGCCAGCAGCCAAGGGTATCCACCTGAGGGTAGCACAGATACGCAGTATTTT

J: TRBJ2-3
V: TRBV7-3
D: NA
size: NA
CDR3: CASGGGGLTDTQYF
DNA: TGTGCCAGCGGAGGTGGGGGACTCACAGATACGCAGTATTTT

J: TRBJ2-7
V: TRBV7-8
D: NA
size: many
CDR3: CASSLRRAYEQYF
DNA: TGTGCCAGCAGCTTACGCAGGGCCTACGAGCAGTACTTC

J: TRBJ1-1
V: TRBV2
D: NA
size: NA
CDR3: CASSVETEAFF
DNA: TGTGCCAGCAGTGTGGAAACTGAAGCTTTCTTT

J: TRBJ2-1
V: TRBV10-1
D: NA
size: NA
CDR3: CASSEDVNEQFF
DNA: TGCGCCAGCAGTGAGGACGTAAATGAGCAGTTCTTC

J: TRBJ2-7
V: TRBV5-1
D: NA
size: few
CDR3: CASSLSADTNSYEQYF
DNA: TGCGCCAGCAGCTTATCAGCAGATACGAACTCCTACGAGCAGTACTTC

J: TRBJ2-3
V: TRBV29-1
D: TRBD1
size: many
CDR3: CGLVVGTGRTDTQYF
DNA: TGCGGCCTCGTGGTAGGGACAGGCCGAACAGATACGCAGTATTTT

J: TRBJ1-4
V: TRBV30
D: TRBD1
size: few
CDR3: CAWSPRDRRNEKLFF
DNA: TGTGCCTGGAGTCCCCGGGACAGGCGTAATGAAAAACTGTTTTTT

J: TRBJ2-5
V: TRBV6-2/TRBV6-3
D: TRBD2
size: many
CDR3: CASSEDSGGFQETQYF
DNA: TGTGCCAGCAGCGAGGATAGCGGGGGTTTCCAAGAGACCCAGTACTTC

J: TRBJ2-3
V: TRBV5-1
D: NA
size: NA
CDR3: CASSLGDTRGPRDTQYF
DNA: TGCGCCAGCAGCTTAGGGGACACCCGAGGGCCACGAGATACGCAGTATTTT